A single sample is the source of the 32 T cell receptor beta chains below, sequenced in a study of CD8+CD57+ T cells in acquired aplastic anemia. Researchers used genomic DNA as the template to profile TCR beta VDJ and CDR3. TCRdb processed the reads anew with MiXCR; each CDR3 protein has one entry. The profile shows around 190,000 distinct CDR3 sequences, around 59% of them singletons. The sample comprised sorted CD4+, CD8+, or CD8+CD57+ T cells (not recorded which) from PBMCs. These receptors all stem from a human donor in good health, serving as a control.

Ten or more counts support this clonotype. The rearrangement uses TRBV29-1 and TRBJ1-1; no firm D call. Trimming removed 4 bases from V and 6 bases from J, with 18 bases in between. From germline, CDR1 is SQVTM and CDR2 ANQGSEA. The CDR3 length is 14 residues. The CDR3 sequence: CSVVTPRGGAEAFF. The CDR3 coding sequence is TGCAGCGTTGTAACCCCTCGAGGCGGGGCTGAAGCTTTCTTT.

This clonotype was seen once. This chain joins TRBV20-1 and TRBJ1-5, with 8 bases identical to TRBD1. Germline loops: CDR1 DFQATT, CDR2 SNEGSKA (reference sequence). CDR3 length: 15 amino acids. Trimming removed 5 bases from V and 3 bases from J; junction bases left unmatched: 9. The CDR3 bases are TGCAGTGCTCATCCAGGGGGCCGCCTCAATCAGCCCCAGCATTTT. Its protein is CSAHPGGRLNQPQHF.

As for this clonotype: Because it lacks the conserved phenylalanine or tryptophan at the end, this CDR3 is likely a read error. The limits of the CDR3 on the DNA are not certain, so only TCRdb's listed CDR3 is given. The chain joins TRBV19 to TRBJ2-2. Germline assignment: CDR1 LNHDA and CDR2 SQIVND (reference sequence). The CDR3 totals 10 residues, both ends included. The CDR3 spells CASSSPGQVY.

The chain uses TRBV9 and TRBJ1-1; TRBD1 might be the D (6 bases). Germline loops: CDR1 SGDLS, CDR2 YYNGEE. V lost 3 bases and J lost 5, with 14 bases in between. This CDR3 region has 14 residues. CDR3 in DNA: TGTGCCAGCAGCGCTACAGGGCCTCCGACTGAAGCTTTCTTT. This sequence encodes CASSATGPPTEAFF.

V usage is TRBV7-2 and J usage is TRBJ2-5; TRBD2 matches 9 bases. Germline CDR1 reads SGHTA; CDR2 reads FQGNSA. V lost 5 bases and J lost 4; bases outside the gene matches: 14. CDR3 length equals 17 residues. The CDR3 DNA follows: TGTGCCAGCAGCCAGACAGGGACTAGCCTATCTCCAGAGACCCAGTACTTC. Protein sequence: CASSQTGTSLSPETQYF.

This chain connects TRBV16 to TRBJ2-1, with D perhaps assigned TRBD1 or TRBD2 (5 bases each). Germline V gene lookup returns CDR1 KGHSY and CDR2 FQNENV. The CDR3 loop spans 16 amino acids. Trimming took 3 bases from V and 4 from J, leaving 16 bases between them. CDR3 residues: CASSQSLGVGYNEQFF. Written as DNA, the CDR3 is TGTGCCAGCAGCCAGAGCTTGGGGGTCGGGTACAATGAGCAGTTCTTC.

As DNA, the CDR3 is TGCGCCAGCAACGCCGGGACAGGGGGCTACAATGAGCAGTACTTC. Translated, it gives CASNAGTGGYNEQYF. The rearrangement uses TRBV10-2 and TRBJ2-5, with 12 bases fitting TRBD1. V lost 7 bases, J lost 11 bases, and 14 bases stayed unmatched. This CDR3 has 15 amino acids. Germline V lookup: CDR1 WSHSY, CDR2 SAAADI.

Many counts were recorded for this clonotype. The J gene is TRBJ1-3, the V gene TRBV20-1, with TRBD1 matching over 7 bases. J was trimmed by 2 bases and V by 7 bases; bases with no gene match: 14. The germline CDR1 and CDR2 sequences are DFQATT and SNEGSKA (reference sequence). This CDR3 region has 16 residues. This chain's CDR3 is CSVPNLDRVAGNTIYF. The CDR3 bases are TGCAGTGTCCCGAACTTAGACAGGGTGGCTGGAAACACCATATATTTT.

Worth noting for this clonotype: A read error is possible here, since a much larger clone lies one base away. The CDR3 DNA follows: TGTGCCGGCCAGGGACAGGGAAGATGGGCTAACACCGGGGAGCTGTTTTTT. Translation gives CAGQGQGRWANTGELFF. This chain connects TRBV12-3 or TRBV12-4 to TRBJ2-2; TRBD1 matches at 9 bases. The V gene end was trimmed by 11 bases and the J gene end by 2 bases; junction bases not matched to a gene: 15. CDR3 length equals 17 residues.

This clonotype was found a few times. The chain's CDR3 is CASALPQLAKNIQYF. CDR3 coding DNA: TGTGCCAGCGCCCTCCCACAGCTAGCCAAAAACATTCAGTACTTC. This chain connects TRBV6-2 or TRBV6-3 to TRBJ2-4, with no clear D. Germline V gives CDR1 MNHEY, CDR2 SVGEGT. The CDR3 totals 15 residues. The ends were cut back, 8 bases at V and 0 bases at J, with 14 bases in the middle.

V and J are TRBV11-2 and TRBJ2-4; D is ambiguous. The CDR3 has 14 residues. V lost 1 base to trimming and J lost 5 bases, with 9 bases between them. In germline, CDR1 is SGHAT, CDR2 FQNNGV. The CDR3 DNA is TGTGCCAGCAGCTTAGGCCAGGCGGAAAACATTCAGTACTTC. Translated: CASSLGQAENIQYF.

This clonotype was picked up a small number of times. This clone may be a read error of a much larger clone one base away. The V and J genes are TRBV6-5 and TRBJ2-7; 9 bases are shared with TRBD1. The V gene's germline CDR1 is MNHEY and CDR2 SVGAGI. Unmatched junction bases numbered 5, after V lost 7 bases and J lost 1 base. This CDR3 is 14 amino acids long. The CDR3 is CASMEGTGSYEQYF. In nucleotides, the CDR3 is TGTGCCAGCATGGAGGGGACAGGGTCCTACGAGCAGTACTTC.

The CDR3 loop reads CASSLDRGANTEAFF. The CDR3, as DNA: TGTGCCAGCAGCCTGGACAGGGGGGCGAACACTGAAGCTTTCTTT. The rearrangement uses TRBV7-9 and TRBJ1-1; 10 positions agree with TRBD1. This CDR3 spans 15 amino acids. V gave up 5 bases and J gave up 1 base; unmatched junction bases: 4. Germline V gene sequence: CDR1 SEHNR, CDR2 FQNEAQ (reference sequence).

The rearrangement uses TRBV7-8 and TRBJ1-1; 9 bases are a match to TRBD1. The V gene end was trimmed by 5 bases and the J gene end by 0 bases; junction bases not matched to a gene: 10. The germline V gene encodes CDR1 SGHVS and CDR2 FQNEAQ. CDR3 length: 17 amino acids. This CDR3 reads CASSPRDRAPLNTEAFF. CDR3 bases: TGTGCCAGCAGCCCACGGGACAGGGCACCCTTGAACACTGAAGCTTTCTTT.

The gene calls are TRBV7-6 and TRBJ2-1; 8 nucleotides match TRBD2. The CDR3 runs 17 residues. Germline V gene data show CDR1 as SGHVS and CDR2 as FNYEAQ. The V segment lost 1 base and the J segment 5 bases; nucleotides outside the gene matches: 10. The CDR3 reads CASSLGGGSTPHNEQFF. The CDR3 nucleotides read TGTGCCAGCAGCTTAGGCGGGGGGTCTACACCTCACAATGAGCAGTTCTTC.

This clonotype was recorded at least ten times. The chain is built from TRBV7-2 and TRBJ1-1; D is possibly TRBD1 (5 bases). The germline gives CDR1 SGHTA, CDR2 FQGNSA. The CDR3 is made up of 15 amino acids. The V end was cut by 4 bases, the J end by 11 bases, with 23 bases between. CDR3 amino acids: CASSSGRGGPTGAFF. The DNA for the CDR3 is TGTGCCAGCAGCTCCGGAAGGGGAGGACCTACCGGGGCTTTCTTT. The whole variable domain, filled in from reference TRBV7-2 and TRBJ1-1, reads GAGVSQSPSNKVTEKGKDVELRCDPISGHTALYWYRQSLGQGLEFLIYFQGNSAPDKSGLPSDRFSAERTGGSVSTLTIQRTQQEDSAVYLCASSSGRGGPTGAFFGQGTRLTVV.

This clonotype was counted between two and nine times. This sequence may be a read error, since a much larger clone differs from it by one base. This rearrangement joins TRBV5-8 to TRBJ2-1; possible D gene TRBD1, 5 bases. The CDR3 has 15 amino acids. Germline V gives CDR1 SGHTS, CDR2 YDEGEE. The CDR3 here is CASSQQGYSYNERFF. The CDR3 bases are TGCGCCAGCAGCCAGCAGGGATATTCCTACAATGAGCGGTTCTTC.

This clonotype was counted ten times or more. V is TRBV5-5 and J is TRBJ2-3; TRBD2 is a possible D gene (5 bases). Trimming took off 0 bases at V and 5 bases at J, with 10 bases between the two ends. CDR1 is SGHKS, CDR2 YYEKEE, per germline (reference sequence). This CDR3 has 14 residues. CDR3 DNA: TGTGCCAGCAGCTTGGTGACGGGGATAGATACGCAGTATTTT. This gives the protein CASSLVTGIDTQYF.

The rearrangement uses TRBV29-1 and TRBJ2-7; D unresolved. Germline CDR1 reads SQVTM; CDR2 reads ANQGSEA. There are 12 residues in the CDR3. Trimming took 7 bases from V and 2 from J, leaving 12 bases between them. This CDR3 reads CSGMTGAYEQYF. The CDR3 DNA reads TGCAGCGGCATGACTGGGGCCTACGAGCAGTACTTC.

CDR3 protein: CASSPLGQGTYNEQFF. The DNA for the CDR3 is TGTGCCAGCAGCCCTCTAGGACAGGGAACCTACAATGAGCAGTTCTTC. This chain joins TRBV6-6 and TRBJ2-1; 8 bases agree with TRBD1. Germline trimming cut 6 bases from V and 2 bases from J; bases unmatched to any gene: 9. The CDR3 is made up of 16 amino acids. CDR1 is MNHNY, CDR2 SVGAGI, per germline (reference sequence).

This clonotype appeared a few times. The V gene is TRBV7-6, the J gene TRBJ2-5, with D possibly being TRBD1 or TRBD2 (6 bases each). Matching the DNA end better, TRBJ2-7 makes the J call doubtful. The CDR3 spans 17 residues. Germline V gene lookup returns CDR1 SGHVS and CDR2 FNYEAQ. The CDR3 spells CASSTRWGAPYAYEQYF. The CDR3 DNA is TGTGCCAGCAGCACCCGGTGGGGGGCGCCTTACGCCTACGAGCAGTACTTC.

The chain recombines TRBV12-3 or TRBV12-4 with TRBJ1-6, with a tentative D call TRBD1 (6 bases). The CDR3 is 12 amino acids. V was shortened by 6 bases and J by 8 bases, with 8 bases between the two germline ends. CDR3 DNA: TGTGCCAGCAGCTACAGGGATTCACCCCTCCACTTT. It codes for CASSYRDSPLHF.

This clonotype was seen repeatedly, ten times or more. The rearrangement joins TRBV7-6 to TRBJ2-1; 10 positions match TRBD2. CDR1 is SGHVS, CDR2 FNYEAQ, per germline. The V and J ends lost 6 bases and 3 bases, in that order; junction bases with no gene match: 8. CDR3 length: 16 residues. The CDR3 sequence is CASRSLAGANYNEQFF. CDR3 nucleotide sequence: TGTGCCAGCAGATCTCTAGCGGGGGCTAACTACAATGAGCAGTTCTTC.

A few counts support this clonotype. The rearrangement uses TRBV18 and TRBJ2-3; no firm D call. This CDR3 contains 15 residues. V lost 4 bases, J lost 3 bases, and 14 bases lay in between. Germline assignment: CDR1 KGHSH and CDR2 LQKENI. The CDR3 nucleotides read TGTGCCAGCTCACTCCAGACGGGCTCAACAGATACGCAGTATTTT. Translating gives CASSLQTGSTDTQYF.

The chain carries TRBV19 and TRBJ2-1; TRBD2 agrees at 8 bases. V shed 3 bases and J 6 bases; nucleotides not matched to a gene: 19. The CDR3 runs to 19 residues. Germline CDR1 LNHDA, CDR2 SQIVND (reference sequence). Here the CDR3 DNA reads TGTGCCAGTAGTATGTGGCGGGCGGCGGGGGGACCTTATAGCAATGAGCAGTTCTTC. This translates into CASSMWRAAGGPYSNEQFF.

This clonotype was seen ten or more times. The chain carries TRBV5-1 and TRBJ2-7; D is possibly TRBD1 (5 bases). Trimming took off 0 bases at V and 7 bases at J, with 8 bases between the two ends. CDR1 and CDR2 (germline): SGHRS, YFSETQ. This CDR3 is built from 12 residues. CDR3 nucleotide sequence: TGCGCCAGCAGCTTGGGTTACAGGGAGCAGTACTTC. Its protein product is CASSLGYREQYF.

J is TRBJ2-1 and V is TRBV2; 12 bases map to TRBD1. CDR1 is SNHLY, CDR2 FYNNEI, per germline. The CDR3 is 15 amino acids. J gave up 10 bases and V 2 bases, and 6 bases lay outside the gene matches. The CDR3: CASSETGTGGREQFF. CDR3 nucleotides: TGTGCCAGCAGTGAAACCGGGACAGGGGGCCGGGAGCAGTTCTTC. Using reference TRBV2 and TRBJ2-1 for the parts outside the CDR3, the full variable domain is EPEVTQTPSHQVTQMGQEVILRCVPISNHLYFYWYRQILGQKVEFLVSFYNNEISEKSEIFDDQFSVERPDGSNFTLKIRSTKLEDSAMYFCASSETGTGGREQFFGPGTRLTVL.

This clonotype came up many times. The V and J genes are TRBV6-2 or TRBV6-3 and TRBJ2-7, with 8 positions matching TRBD1. V was clipped by 4 bases and J by 1 base; unmatched bases: 9. CDR3 length: 16 residues. Germline values: CDR1 MNHEY, CDR2 SVGEGT. The chain's CDR3 is CASSSPQWTGSYEQYF. Here the CDR3 DNA reads TGTGCCAGCAGTTCACCTCAGTGGACAGGGTCCTACGAGCAGTACTTC.

This clonotype was observed many times. The V and J genes are TRBV19 and TRBJ2-5, with D unresolved. This CDR3 has 13 amino acids. Looked up from germline, CDR1 is LNHDA and CDR2 is SQIVND (reference sequence). V lost 5 bases, J lost 1 base, and 8 bases lay in between. In DNA, the CDR3 is TGTGCCAGTAGTGCGCAGAGCCAAGAGACCCAGTACTTC. Translation: CASSAQSQETQYF.

The sample holds many counts of this clonotype. V and J are TRBV6-1 and TRBJ2-7, with TRBD1 matching over 7 bases. CDR1 is MNHNS, CDR2 SASEGT, per germline. V lost 4 bases, J lost 3 bases, and 9 bases stayed unmatched. This CDR3 spans 15 amino acids. Here the CDR3 reads CASSVYRDSYYEQYF. The CDR3 DNA is TGTGCCAGCAGTGTTTACCGGGACAGCTACTACGAGCAGTACTTC.

The chain couples TRBV10-3 to TRBJ1-1, with D unclear. V was shortened by 5 bases and J by 1 base, with 8 bases between the two germline ends. Germline V CDR1 and CDR2: ENHRY, SYGVKD. There are 13 residues in the CDR3. The CDR3 DNA reads as TGTGCCATCAGTTATTTCGGGAACACTGAAGCTTTCTTT. This sequence encodes CAISYFGNTEAFF.

This clonotype has at least ten counts. V is TRBV12-3 or TRBV12-4 and J is TRBJ1-6; TRBD1 matches at 8 bases. The CDR3 extends over 14 amino acids. Losses at the gene ends were 6 bases for V and 11 bases for J; bases not matched to a gene: 9. DNA of the CDR3: TGTGCCAGCAGGGGACAGGCAGGCCTCCCACCCCTCCACTTT. Protein product: CASRGQAGLPPLHF.